This TCR beta chain is from a study of monozygotic twins with inflammatory bowel disease. Study-wide findings and caveats: The co-twins with IBD showed lower TCRbeta diversity (inverse Simpson) than their healthy siblings. Clonotype sharing was lower in IBD patients than healthy twins, most markedly with disease activity. A single strong IBD-associated signal or clonotype was not supported by the findings.

With respect to this clonotype: What it recognizes is unknown.

The CDR3 runs to 13 residues. The germline gives CDR1 SQVTM, CDR2 ANQGSEA. Per sample, reverse transcription was split into eight reactions. Reanalyzing the 5' RACE reads, TCRdb keeps one entry per CDR3 protein, without DNA. Recorded for this sample: fewer than 550,000 distinct CDR3 sequences. Source material: blood. The genes are TRBV29-1 and TRBJ2-2. This clonotype was obtained from a human donor with ulcerative colitis or Crohn's disease, or a healthy co-twin of an affected twin (not recorded which). The CDR3 sequence is CSPAGVDTGELFF.